This T cell receptor (beta chain) was obtained from a study of spatial heterogeneity in lung cancer. Turning to the study itself: There were, on average, more than ten raw-read appearances for each unique TCR and UMI combination. Study observations and caveats: Mutation counts in tumors were tracked by counts of expanded intratumoral alpha and beta TCRs.

TCR cDNA molecules each carried a unique molecular identifier. TCRdb used MiXCR to reprocess the 5' RACE reads, holding one entry per CDR3 protein. The sample contains about 4,400 distinct CDR3 sequences, approximately 8.7% of which appear only once. The CDR3 consists of 18 residues. Germline V gene data show CDR1 as SGHVS and CDR2 as FQNEAQ. Unmatched junction bases numbered 9, after V lost 1 base and J lost 2 bases. This clonotype is classed as medium-sized (0.01 to 0.1%). Its antigen is as yet unknown. Time point indicated: sample taken at primary tumor resection. The input material, whole RNA from tumor, nontumor lung or frozen PBMC, was sequenced unsorted.

V is TRBV7-8 and J is TRBJ2-7; 12 nucleotides agree with TRBD2. Material: lung tumor tissue, obtained at surgery. The sequence was obtained from a male donor with early-stage non-small cell lung cancer. CDR3 in amino acids: CASSLELAGGPIPYEQYF. As DNA, the CDR3 is TGTGCCAGCAGCTTAGAGCTAGCGGGAGGGCCTATACCCTACGAGCAGTACTTC.